These 11 T cell receptor beta chains were all obtained from the same sample, sequenced in a study of T cells in women clearing cervical HPV infection. Only in-frame clones appear in the TCRdb table, and some are missing; sequencing was by immunoSEQ multiplex PCR. The sample holds about 22,000 clones. Material: blood buffy coat. The receptors come from a woman aged 18 to 75 with a cervical HPV16 infection that either progressed to CIN3+ or cleared (not recorded which).

To note about this clone: The CDR3 goes on 3 residues after the read ends, and that part is filled in from the germline J gene. The rearrangement uses TRBV27 and TRBJ1-2; TRBD1 matches 7 bases. J was trimmed by 5 bases and V by 5 bases; bases with no gene match: 5. Germline assignment: CDR1 MNHEY and CDR2 SMNVEV (reference sequence). This CDR3 comprises 13 residues. CDR3 bases read: TGTGCCAGCAGTCTAAAGGGGGCGTATGGC. Translating it yields CASSLKGAYG. The entire CDR3 protein is CASSLKGAYGYTF.

A word on this clone: The CDR3 extends 3 residues past the end of the read, so its final part is completed from the germline J gene. The rearrangement joins TRBV28 to TRBJ1-4; 7 positions match TRBD1. The CDR3 has 18 residues. J lost 0 bases, V lost 3 bases, and 10 bases had no gene match. CDR1 and CDR2 from the germline V gene are MDHEN and SYDVKM. CDR3 sequence: CASSFGMGRGATNEKLFF. Partial CDR3 DNA: TGTGCCAGCAGTTTTGGGATGGGCAGGGGGGCAACTAATGAAAAA.

On this clone itself: The read ends 3 residues early relative to the CDR3; the germline J gene fills the gap. V is TRBV20-1 and J is TRBJ2-2; TRBD1 aligns across 8 bases. The CDR3 has 17 residues. Germline loops: CDR1 DFQATT, CDR2 SNEGSKA (reference sequence). Partial CDR3 DNA: TGCAGTGCTAGAGGCGGACAGGGAAGCTCCTATAATTCACCG. This sequence encodes CSARGGQGSSYNSP. The CDR3 as a whole reads CSARGGQGSSYNSPLFF.

As regards this clone: The read stops 3 residues short of the end of the CDR3; the missing end is completed from the germline J gene. The J gene is TRBJ2-2, the V gene TRBV7-3; D not resolved. The CDR3 contains 17 residues. The germline gives CDR1 SGHTA, CDR2 FQGTGA. The V end was cut by 7 bases, the J end by 0 bases, with 18 bases between. CDR3 protein: CASISFSERPNTGELFF. The covered CDR3 bases are TGTGCCAGCATATCTTTTTCGGAGCGACCGAACACCGGGGAG.

Details on this clone: The germline gene is not matched at one end of the junction; a read error may be the cause. The read is 3 residues too short to cover the CDR3 end, so that end is filled in from the germline J gene. The sample carries other DNA sequences with the same CDR3. The gene calls are TRBV20-1 and TRBJ1-3, with a tentative D call TRBD1 (5 bases). There are 15 residues in the CDR3. Germline loops: CDR1 DFQATT, CDR2 SNEGSKA (reference sequence). The CDR3 here is CSAPIYTGAGNTIYF. The CDR3 bases that were read are TGCAGTGCTCCCATTTATACAGGCGCTGGAAACACA.

Regarding this clone: The DNA ends 3 residues before the CDR3 does, and the rest of the CDR3 is filled in from the germline J gene. V and J are TRBV13 and TRBJ1-4; D is perhaps TRBD1 (6 bases). V was clipped by 5 bases and J by 5 bases, with 15 bases between them. CDR1 and CDR2 (germline): PRHDT, FYEKMQ (reference sequence). The CDR3 runs 15 residues. The part of the CDR3 DNA that was read is TGTGCCAGCAGCCGTGTTGGGCAGGGGAATGAAAAA. Amino acid sequence: CASSRVGQGNEK. The whole CDR3 protein reads CASSRVGQGNEKLFF.

The part of the CDR3 DNA that was read is TGTGCCAGCAGTTTGAGCGGGGCTTATGGC. As protein: CASSLSGAYG. The entire CDR3 is CASSLSGAYGYTF. V is TRBV28 and J is TRBJ1-2; D is perhaps TRBD1 (5 bases). The read ends 3 residues early relative to the CDR3; the germline J gene fills the gap. The CDR3 runs 13 residues. Trimming took 3 bases from V and 5 from J, leaving 10 bases between them. Germline V gene data show CDR1 as MDHEN and CDR2 as SYDVKM.

Comment on this clone: The sequenced fragment ends 3 residues before the CDR3 boundary, so the rest is inferred from the germline J gene. The V gene is TRBV20-1, the J gene TRBJ1-5, with a tentative D call TRBD1 (5 bases). The length of the CDR3 is 15 residues. CDR1 is DFQATT, CDR2 SNEGSKA, per germline (reference sequence). V shed 0 bases and J shed 0 bases, with 9 bases lying between them. CDR3 bases read: TGCAGTGCTAGAGATCAACAGGATAGCAATCAGCCC. Translated, it gives CSARDQQDSNQP. The whole CDR3 sequence is CSARDQQDSNQPQHF.

Regarding this clone: Sequencing ends 3 residues short of the CDR3 end; the germline J gene provides the rest. The chain employs TRBV10-3 and TRBJ2-3, with D tentatively TRBD1 (6 bases). This CDR3 comprises 17 residues. CDR1 and CDR2 (germline): ENHRY, SYGVKD. CDR3 in amino acids: CAISETGTGPGNQPQYF. Incomplete CDR3 DNA: TGTGCCATCAGTGAGACCGGAACAGGGCCCGGCAATCAGCCG.

Turning to this clone: Germline is not matched at one junction end, which may reflect a read error. The read terminates 3 residues ahead of where the CDR3 ends, so the germline J gene completes it. This sequence joins TRBV18 and TRBJ2-3; TRBD1 matches at 10 bases. The length of the CDR3 is 15 residues. CDR1 is KGHSH, CDR2 LQKENI, per germline. The chain's CDR3 is CASSPRDRGAETQYF. The DNA read from the CDR3 is TGTGCCAGCTCACCCCGGGACAGGGGTGCAGAGACG.

A word on this clone: The CDR3 is cut off 3 residues early in the read; its end comes from the germline J gene. The rearrangement uses TRBV20-1 and TRBJ2-5; 8 nucleotides align to TRBD1. The length of the CDR3 is 14 residues. With 2 bases clipped from V and 5 bases from J, the junction kept 7 bases outside the gene matches. From germline, CDR1 is DFQATT and CDR2 SNEGSKA (reference sequence). CDR3 loop: CSARPLRDRETQYF. Incomplete CDR3 DNA: TGCAGTGCTAGACCACTACGGGACAGGGAGACC.